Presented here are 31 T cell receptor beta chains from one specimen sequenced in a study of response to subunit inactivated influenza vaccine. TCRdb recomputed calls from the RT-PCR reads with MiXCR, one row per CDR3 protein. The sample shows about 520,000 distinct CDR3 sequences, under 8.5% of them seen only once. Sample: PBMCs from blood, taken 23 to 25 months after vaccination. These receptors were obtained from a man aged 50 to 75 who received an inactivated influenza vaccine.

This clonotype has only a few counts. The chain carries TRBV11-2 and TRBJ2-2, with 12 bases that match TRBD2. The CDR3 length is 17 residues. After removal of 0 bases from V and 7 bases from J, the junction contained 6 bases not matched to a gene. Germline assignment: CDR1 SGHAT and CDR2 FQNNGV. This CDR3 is CASSLESTSGSIGELFF. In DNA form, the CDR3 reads TGTGCCAGCAGCTTAGAGTCGACTAGCGGGAGTATCGGGGAGCTGTTTTTT.

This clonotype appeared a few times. The CDR3: CASSQDKGLGYGYTF. CDR3 bases: TGCGCCAGCAGCCAAGATAAGGGGCTAGGATATGGCTACACCTTC. The chain links TRBV4-3 to TRBJ1-2, with D possibly TRBD1 on 5 matching bases. V was shortened by 0 bases and J by 5 bases, with 13 bases between the two germline ends. This CDR3 comprises 15 residues. Germline V gene data show CDR1 as LGHNA and CDR2 as YSLEER.

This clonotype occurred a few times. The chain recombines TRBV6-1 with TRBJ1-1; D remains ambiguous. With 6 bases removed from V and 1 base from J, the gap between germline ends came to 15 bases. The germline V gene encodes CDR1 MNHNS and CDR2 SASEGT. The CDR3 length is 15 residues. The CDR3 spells CASRSTSGPNTEAFF. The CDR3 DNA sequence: TGTGCCAGCAGATCGACCTCGGGTCCGAACACTGAAGCTTTCTTT.

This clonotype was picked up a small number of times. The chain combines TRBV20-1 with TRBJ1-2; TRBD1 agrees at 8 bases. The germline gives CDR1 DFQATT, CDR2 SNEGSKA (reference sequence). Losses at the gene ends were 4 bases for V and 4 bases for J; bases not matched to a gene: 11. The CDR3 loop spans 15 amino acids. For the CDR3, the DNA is TGCAGTGCTACGCGGACAGGGCCAGGTGTCTATGGCTACACCTTC. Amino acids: CSATRTGPGVYGYTF.

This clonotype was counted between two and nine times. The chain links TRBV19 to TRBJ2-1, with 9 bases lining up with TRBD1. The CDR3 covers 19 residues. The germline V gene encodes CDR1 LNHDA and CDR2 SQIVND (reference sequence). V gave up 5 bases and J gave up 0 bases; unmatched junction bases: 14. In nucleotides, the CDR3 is TGTGCCAGTAGTTTCTCATCCGGACAGGGGTTAAGCTCCTACAATGAGCAGTTCTTC. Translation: CASSFSSGQGLSSYNEQFF.

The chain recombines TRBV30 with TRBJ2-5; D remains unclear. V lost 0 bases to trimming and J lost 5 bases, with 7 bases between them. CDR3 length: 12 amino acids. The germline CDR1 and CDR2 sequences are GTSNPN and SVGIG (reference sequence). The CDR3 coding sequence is TGTGCCTGGAGTGTAGCGCACGAGACCCAGTACTTC. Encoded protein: CAWSVAHETQYF. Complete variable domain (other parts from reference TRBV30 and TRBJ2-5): SQTIHQWPATLVQPVGSPLSLECTVEGTSNPNLYWYRQAAGRGLQLLFYSVGIGQISSEVPQNLSASRPQDRQFILSSKKLLLSDSGFYLCAWSVAHETQYFGPGTRLLVL.

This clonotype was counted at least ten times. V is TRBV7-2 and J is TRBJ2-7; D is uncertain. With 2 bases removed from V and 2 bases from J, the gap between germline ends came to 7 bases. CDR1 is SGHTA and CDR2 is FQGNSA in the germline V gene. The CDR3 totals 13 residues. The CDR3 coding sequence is TGTGCCAGCAGCTTAAGACAAACCTACGAGCAGTACTTC. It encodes CASSLRQTYEQYF.

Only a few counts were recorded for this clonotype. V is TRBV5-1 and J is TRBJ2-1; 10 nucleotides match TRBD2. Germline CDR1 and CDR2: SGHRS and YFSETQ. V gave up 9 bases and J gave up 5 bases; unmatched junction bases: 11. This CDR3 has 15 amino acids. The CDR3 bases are TGCGCCACCAGAAACAACCTAGCGGGGGACAATGAGCAGTTCTTC. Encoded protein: CATRNNLAGDNEQFF.

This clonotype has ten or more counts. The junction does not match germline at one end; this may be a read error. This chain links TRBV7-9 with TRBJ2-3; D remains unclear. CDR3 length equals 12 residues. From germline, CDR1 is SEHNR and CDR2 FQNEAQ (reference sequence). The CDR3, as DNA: TGTGCCAGCAGCTTGGGTACAGCTACGCAGTATTTT. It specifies CASSLGTATQYF.

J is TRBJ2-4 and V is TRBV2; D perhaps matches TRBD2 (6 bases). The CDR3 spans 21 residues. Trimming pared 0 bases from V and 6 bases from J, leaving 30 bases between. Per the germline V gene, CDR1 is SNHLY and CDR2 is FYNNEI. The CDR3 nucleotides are TGTGCCAGCAGTGAAGCGTATAGCTCCGCTCCCCGTAGGGGAGGTGGAAACATTCAGTACTTC. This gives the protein CASSEAYSSAPRRGGGNIQYF.

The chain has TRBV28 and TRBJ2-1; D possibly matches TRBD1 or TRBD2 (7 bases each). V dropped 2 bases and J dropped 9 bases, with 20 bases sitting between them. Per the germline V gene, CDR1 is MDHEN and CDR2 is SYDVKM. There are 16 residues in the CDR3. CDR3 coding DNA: TGTGCCAGCAGTTTAATAGGAGGGACAGTAGCGGGTGAGCAGTTCTTC. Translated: CASSLIGGTVAGEQFF. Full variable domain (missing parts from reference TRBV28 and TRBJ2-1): DVKVTQSSRYLVKRTGEKVFLECVQDMDHENMFWYRQDPGLGLRLIYFSYDVKMKEKGDIPEGYSVSREKKERFSLILESASTNQTSMYLCASSLIGGTVAGEQFFGPGTRLTVL.

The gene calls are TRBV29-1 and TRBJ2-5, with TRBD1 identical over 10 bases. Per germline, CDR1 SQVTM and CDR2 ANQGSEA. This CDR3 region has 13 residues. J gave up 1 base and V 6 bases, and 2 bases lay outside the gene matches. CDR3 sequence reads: CSVTGGPQETQYF. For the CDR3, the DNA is TGCAGCGTGACAGGGGGCCCCCAAGAGACCCAGTACTTC. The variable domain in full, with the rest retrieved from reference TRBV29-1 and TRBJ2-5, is SAVISQKPSRDICQRGTSLTIQCQVDSQVTMMFWYRQQPGQSLTLIATANQGSEATYESGFVIDKFPISRPNLTFSTLTVSNMSPEDSSIYLCSVTGGPQETQYFGPGTRLLVL.

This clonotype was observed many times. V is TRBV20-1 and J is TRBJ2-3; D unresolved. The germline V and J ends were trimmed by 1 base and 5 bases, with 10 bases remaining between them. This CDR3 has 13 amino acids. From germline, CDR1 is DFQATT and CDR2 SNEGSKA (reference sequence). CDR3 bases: TGCAGTGCTAGAGGTTCAGTAGTAGATACGCAGTATTTT. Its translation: CSARGSVVDTQYF.

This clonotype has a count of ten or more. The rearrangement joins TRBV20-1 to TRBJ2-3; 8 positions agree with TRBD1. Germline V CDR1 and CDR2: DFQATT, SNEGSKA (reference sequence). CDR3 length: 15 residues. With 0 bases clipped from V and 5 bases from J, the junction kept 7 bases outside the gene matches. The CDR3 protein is CSAREGQALGDTQYF. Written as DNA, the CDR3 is TGCAGTGCTAGAGAGGGACAGGCCTTGGGAGATACGCAGTATTTT.

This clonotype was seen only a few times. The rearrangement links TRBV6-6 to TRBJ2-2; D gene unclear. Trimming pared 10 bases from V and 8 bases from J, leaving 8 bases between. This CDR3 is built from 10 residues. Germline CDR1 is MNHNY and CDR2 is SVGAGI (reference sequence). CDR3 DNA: TGTGCCACCCGTACGGGGGAGCTGTTTTTT. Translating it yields CATRTGELFF.

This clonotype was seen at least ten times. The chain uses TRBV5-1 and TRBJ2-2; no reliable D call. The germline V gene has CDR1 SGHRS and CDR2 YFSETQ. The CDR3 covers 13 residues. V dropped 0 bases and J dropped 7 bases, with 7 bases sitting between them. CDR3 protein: CASSLVPDGELFF. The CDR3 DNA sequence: TGCGCCAGCAGCTTGGTGCCCGACGGGGAGCTGTTTTTT. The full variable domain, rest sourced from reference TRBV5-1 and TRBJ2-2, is KAGVTQTPRYLIKTRGQQVTLSCSPISGHRSVSWYQQTPGQGLQFLFEYFSETQRNKGNFPGRFSGRQFSNSRSEMNVSTLELGDSALYLCASSLVPDGELFFGEGSRLTVL.

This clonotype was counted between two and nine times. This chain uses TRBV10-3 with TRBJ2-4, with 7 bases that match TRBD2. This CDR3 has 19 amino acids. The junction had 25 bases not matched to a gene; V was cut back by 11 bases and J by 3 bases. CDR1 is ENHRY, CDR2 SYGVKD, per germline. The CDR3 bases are TGTGCCCATACAGTCACCCTCAAGGGGCGGGAGAAAGGCAAAAACATTCAGTACTTC. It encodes CAHTVTLKGREKGKNIQYF.

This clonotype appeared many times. This CDR3 reads CSVDPSTDTQYF. The CDR3 DNA sequence: TGCAGCGTTGACCCCTCCACAGATACGCAGTATTTT. This chain links TRBV29-1 with TRBJ2-3; D unresolved. Germline V gene sequence: CDR1 SQVTM, CDR2 ANQGSEA. V gave up 3 bases and J gave up 2 bases, with 6 bases separating them. The CDR3 is 12 residues long.

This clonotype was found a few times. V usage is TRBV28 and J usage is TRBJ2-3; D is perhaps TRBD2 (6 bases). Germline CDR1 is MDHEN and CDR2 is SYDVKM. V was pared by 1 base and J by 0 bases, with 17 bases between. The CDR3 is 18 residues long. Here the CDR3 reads CASSLYSGESTSTDTQYF. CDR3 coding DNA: TGTGCCAGCAGTTTATACTCGGGAGAGAGCACTAGCACAGATACGCAGTATTTT. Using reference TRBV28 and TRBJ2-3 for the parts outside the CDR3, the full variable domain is DVKVTQSSRYLVKRTGEKVFLECVQDMDHENMFWYRQDPGLGLRLIYFSYDVKMKEKGDIPEGYSVSREKKERFSLILESASTNQTSMYLCASSLYSGESTSTDTQYFGPGTRLTVL.

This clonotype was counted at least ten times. This CDR3 is CASCGRPLYGYTF. The CDR3 DNA is TGTGCCAGCTGCGGCCGGCCTCTCTATGGCTACACCTTC. The genes are TRBV2 and TRBJ1-2; no reliable D call. This CDR3 contains 13 residues. With 8 bases removed from V and 4 bases from J, the gap between germline ends came to 14 bases. Germline V gene lookup returns CDR1 SNHLY and CDR2 FYNNEI.

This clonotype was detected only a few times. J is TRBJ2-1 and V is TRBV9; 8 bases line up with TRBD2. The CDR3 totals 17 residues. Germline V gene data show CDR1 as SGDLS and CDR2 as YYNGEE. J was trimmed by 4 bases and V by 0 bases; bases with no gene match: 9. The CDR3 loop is CASSVGAGGHTYNEQFF. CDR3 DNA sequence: TGTGCCAGCAGCGTAGGTGCGGGGGGTCATACTTACAATGAGCAGTTCTTC.

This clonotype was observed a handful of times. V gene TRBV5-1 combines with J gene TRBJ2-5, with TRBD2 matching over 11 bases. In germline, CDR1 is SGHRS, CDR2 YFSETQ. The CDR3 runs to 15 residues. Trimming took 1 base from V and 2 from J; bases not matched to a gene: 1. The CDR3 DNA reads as TGCGCCAGCAGCTTGACTAGCGGGGGACAAGAGACCCAGTACTTC. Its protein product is CASSLTSGGQETQYF.

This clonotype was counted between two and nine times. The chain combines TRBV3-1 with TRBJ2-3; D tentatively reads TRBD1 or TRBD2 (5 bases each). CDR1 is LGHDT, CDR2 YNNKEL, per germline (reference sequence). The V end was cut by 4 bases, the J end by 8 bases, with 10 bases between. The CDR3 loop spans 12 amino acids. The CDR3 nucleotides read TGTGCCAGCAGCCGGGACGTCGGTACGCAGTATTTT. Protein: CASSRDVGTQYF.

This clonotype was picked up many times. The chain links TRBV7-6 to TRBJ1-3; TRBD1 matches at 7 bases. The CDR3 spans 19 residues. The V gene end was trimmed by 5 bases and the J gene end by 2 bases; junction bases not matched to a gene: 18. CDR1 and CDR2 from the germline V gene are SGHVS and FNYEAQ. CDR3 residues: CASSRKPTGRLSAGNTIYF. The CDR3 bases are TGTGCCAGCAGCCGTAAACCGACAGGGCGGCTATCCGCTGGAAACACCATATATTTT.

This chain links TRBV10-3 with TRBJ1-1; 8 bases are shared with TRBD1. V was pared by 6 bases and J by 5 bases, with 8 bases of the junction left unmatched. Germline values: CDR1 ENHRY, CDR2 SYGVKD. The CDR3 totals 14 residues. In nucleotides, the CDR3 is TGTGCCATCAGCAGTACAGGGGGGGGGACTGAAGCTTTCTTT. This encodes CAISSTGGGTEAFF.

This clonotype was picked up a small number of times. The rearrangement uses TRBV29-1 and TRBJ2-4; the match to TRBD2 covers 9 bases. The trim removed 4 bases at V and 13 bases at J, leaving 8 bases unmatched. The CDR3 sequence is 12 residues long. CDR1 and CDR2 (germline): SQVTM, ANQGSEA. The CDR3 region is CSVVKSGGSQYF. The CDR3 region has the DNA TGCAGCGTTGTAAAAAGCGGGGGGTCACAGTACTTC.

The CDR3 sequence: CASSQSATESSYNEQFF. The CDR3 DNA reads TGCGCCAGCAGCCAGTCGGCGACAGAAAGCTCCTACAATGAGCAGTTCTTC. J is TRBJ2-1 and V is TRBV4-3; TRBD1 is a possible D gene (5 bases). CDR3 length: 17 residues. Germline CDR1 LGHNA, CDR2 YSLEER. V lost 3 bases and J lost 0, with 15 bases in between.

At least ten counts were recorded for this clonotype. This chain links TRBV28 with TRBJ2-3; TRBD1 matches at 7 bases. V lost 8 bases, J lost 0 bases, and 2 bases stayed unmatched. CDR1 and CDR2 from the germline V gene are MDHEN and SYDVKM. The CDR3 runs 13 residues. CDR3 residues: CASRDSSTDTQYF. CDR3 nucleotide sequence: TGTGCCAGCCGGGACAGCAGCACAGATACGCAGTATTTT.

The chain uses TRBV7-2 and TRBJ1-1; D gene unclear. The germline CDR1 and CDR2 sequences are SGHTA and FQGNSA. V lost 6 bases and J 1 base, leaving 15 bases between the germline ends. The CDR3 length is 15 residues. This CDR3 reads CASRPPGLPNTEAFF. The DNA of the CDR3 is TGTGCCAGCAGGCCTCCTGGACTACCGAACACTGAAGCTTTCTTT.

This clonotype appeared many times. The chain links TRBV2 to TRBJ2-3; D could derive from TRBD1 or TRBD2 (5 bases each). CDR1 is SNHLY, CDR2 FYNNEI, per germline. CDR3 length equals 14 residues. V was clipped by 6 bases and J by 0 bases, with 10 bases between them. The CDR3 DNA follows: TGTGCCAGCAGGAGGGCAGGGAGCACAGATACGCAGTATTTT. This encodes CASRRAGSTDTQYF.

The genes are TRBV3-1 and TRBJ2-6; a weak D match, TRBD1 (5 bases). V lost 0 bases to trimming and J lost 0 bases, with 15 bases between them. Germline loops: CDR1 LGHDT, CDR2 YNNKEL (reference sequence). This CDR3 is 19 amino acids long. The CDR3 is CASSQEHRYTNSGANVLTF. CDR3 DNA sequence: TGTGCCAGCAGCCAAGAACACAGGTACACCAACTCTGGGGCCAACGTCCTGACTTTC. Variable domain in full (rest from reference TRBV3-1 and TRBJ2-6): DTAVSQTPKYLVTQMGNDKSIKCEQNLGHDTMYWYKQDSKKFLKIMFSYNNKELIINETVPNRFSPKSPDKAHLNLHINSLELGDSAVYFCASSQEHRYTNSGANVLTFGAGSRLTVL.